The 15 T cell receptor beta chains below were found in one sample sequenced in a study of blood T cell repertoires in COVID-19. The repertoire was sequenced with immunoSEQ multiplex PCR; TCRdb's copy has only in-frame clones and lacks some. The sample has 200,000 or so clones, about nine tenths seen once; the top ten hold around 6.9%. Sequencing was performed on peripheral blood. The source is a man in his 60s who had recovered from COVID-19.

This clone occurred a few times. The V call is TRBV18, the J call TRBJ1-2; 11 bases map to TRBD1. There are 16 residues in the CDR3. Losses at the gene ends were 3 bases for V and 0 bases for J; bases not matched to a gene: 3. From germline, CDR1 is KGHSH and CDR2 LQKENI. The CDR3 nucleotides read TGTGCCAGCTCACCCGGACAGGGGGCTCCTAACTATGGCTACACCTTC. Its protein product is CASSPGQGAPNYGYTF.

This clone has only one observation. The chain links TRBV11-3 to TRBJ2-2, with D tentatively TRBD2 (5 bases). The CDR3 has 15 residues. V lost 5 bases and J lost 5, with 15 bases in between. The germline gives CDR1 SGHNT, CDR2 YENEEA. The CDR3 sequence: CASSPGNPTTGELFF. The DNA of the CDR3 is TGTGCCAGCAGCCCCGGGAACCCAACAACCGGGGAGCTGTTTTTT.

This clone was counted once. This sequence joins TRBV19 and TRBJ2-2; 10 bases line up with TRBD2. V shed 3 bases and J 1 base; nucleotides not matched to a gene: 2. Germline V CDR1 and CDR2: LNHDA, SQIVND (reference sequence). The CDR3 runs 16 residues. Here the CDR3 DNA reads TGTGCCAGTAGTATTAGCGGGAGGATGAACACCGGGGAGCTGTTTTTT. Residues: CASSISGRMNTGELFF.

The chain carries TRBV5-1 and TRBJ2-1, with 8 bases fitting TRBD2. The trim removed 0 bases at V and 6 bases at J, leaving 5 bases unmatched. The germline gives CDR1 SGHRS, CDR2 YFSETQ. This CDR3 has 15 residues. This CDR3 reads CASSLVAGGPNEQFF. The CDR3 DNA is TGCGCCAGCAGCTTGGTGGCGGGGGGCCCCAATGAGCAGTTCTTC.

This clone was seen just once. The chain employs TRBV25-1 and TRBJ2-5; TRBD1 matches 10 bases. V trimming: 2 bases; J trimming: 5 bases; junction bases outside the gene matches: 5. Per the germline V gene, CDR1 is MGHDK and CDR2 is SYGVNS. The CDR3 runs 15 residues. As DNA, the CDR3 is TGTGCCAGCAGTGAACGGGACAGGGGAGAGGAGACCCAGTACTTC. It codes for CASSERDRGEETQYF.

The J gene is TRBJ2-1, the V gene TRBV28, with TRBD1 matching over 9 bases. After removal of 5 bases from V and 6 bases from J, the junction contained 8 bases not matched to a gene. Per germline, CDR1 MDHEN and CDR2 SYDVKM. The CDR3 has 15 residues. The CDR3 region is CASSPTGGRGNEQFF. CDR3 coding DNA: TGTGCCAGCAGTCCTACAGGGGGCCGGGGCAATGAGCAGTTCTTC.

The V call is TRBV11-2, the J call TRBJ2-1, with TRBD1 matching 9 bases. Germline CDR1 is SGHAT and CDR2 is FQNNGV. Trimming at V came to 3 bases and at J to 8 bases, leaving 8 bases not matched to a gene. This CDR3 region has 15 residues. The CDR3 nucleotides are TGTGCCAGCAGCTTCGAGACAGGGGGGTTCTATGAGCAGTTCTTC. Its protein is CASSFETGGFYEQFF.

The rearrangement links TRBV6-2 or TRBV6-3 to TRBJ2-7; 9 bases are shared with TRBD2. The CDR3 runs 17 residues. Germline V gives CDR1 MNHEY, CDR2 SVGEGT. With 6 bases clipped from V and 0 bases from J, the junction kept 12 bases outside the gene matches. As DNA, the CDR3 is TGTGCCAGCAGCCTGACTAGCGGACCAAGACACTCCTACGAGCAGTACTTC. Translated: CASSLTSGPRHSYEQYF.

This clone was found once. J is TRBJ2-7 and V is TRBV4-2, with 7 positions matching TRBD1. The CDR3 is 13 residues long. After removal of 5 bases from V and 5 bases from J, the junction contained 6 bases not matched to a gene. Germline V gene sequence: CDR1 LGHNA, CDR2 YNFKEQ. CDR3 nucleotide sequence: TGTGCCAGCAGCTCCCGACAGGGCGACGAGCAGTACTTC. It specifies CASSSRQGDEQYF.

The CDR3 loop reads CARAPVAPLGRNTEAFF. The CDR3 DNA follows: TGTGCCCGGGCCCCCGTGGCCCCACTTGGGAGGAACACTGAAGCTTTCTTT. The chain uses TRBV30 and TRBJ1-1; D unresolved. The germline gives CDR1 GTSNPN, CDR2 SVGIG (reference sequence). V lost 8 bases, J lost 1 base, and 26 bases lay in between. The CDR3 has 17 amino acids.

This clone is a singleton in its sample. The chain uses TRBV27 and TRBJ1-5; D possibly corresponds to TRBD1 (5 bases). The germline V gene encodes CDR1 MNHEY and CDR2 SMNVEV (reference sequence). V gave up 0 bases and J gave up 7 bases, with 7 bases separating them. The CDR3 has 13 amino acids. The chain's CDR3 is CASSLSRQQPQHF. CDR3 sequence (DNA): TGTGCCAGCAGTTTATCCCGACAGCAGCCCCAGCATTTT.

V gene TRBV6-5 combines with J gene TRBJ1-4; D unresolved. CDR1 MNHEY and CDR2 SVGAGI come from the germline V gene. This CDR3 is built from 14 residues. The germline V and J ends were trimmed by 7 bases and 5 bases, with 14 bases remaining between them. In DNA, the CDR3 is TGTGCCAGCACCCTAGCGGCAAACAATGAAAAACTGTTTTTT. The encoded protein is CASTLAANNEKLFF.

This clone was counted once. The chain uses TRBV4-2 and TRBJ1-1, with D hard to call. This CDR3 is built from 16 residues. Per the germline V gene, CDR1 is LGHNA and CDR2 is YNFKEQ. Trimming stripped 0 bases from V and 5 bases from J, with 16 bases between. In DNA form, the CDR3 reads TGTGCCAGCAGCCAAGACTTTCATTCGGGGAGGACTGAAGCTTTCTTT. Protein: CASSQDFHSGRTEAFF.

V gene TRBV7-2 combines with J gene TRBJ2-6; TRBD2 is a possible D gene (5 bases). Germline lookup yields CDR1 SGHTA and CDR2 FQGNSA. V was shortened by 5 bases and J by 0 bases, with 14 bases between the two germline ends. This CDR3 spans 17 amino acids. Here the CDR3 reads CASSPFGGLSGANVLTF. CDR3 bases: TGTGCCAGCAGCCCTTTCGGAGGCCTCTCTGGGGCCAACGTCCTGACTTTC. Supplemented by reference TRBV7-2 and TRBJ2-6, the full variable domain reads GAGVSQSPSNKVTEKGKDVELRCDPISGHTALYWYRQSLGQGLEFLIYFQGNSAPDKSGLPSDRFSAERTGGSVSTLTIQRTQQEDSAVYLCASSPFGGLSGANVLTFGAGSRLTVL.

Here the CDR3 DNA reads TGTGCCTGGAGTGTCCGGGGGCCCCTCCACTTT. It specifies CAWSVRGPLHF. The chain has TRBV30 and TRBJ1-6; D is possibly TRBD1 (5 bases). Germline values: CDR1 GTSNPN, CDR2 SVGIG (reference sequence). The CDR3 has 11 residues. With 0 bases removed from V and 13 bases from J, the gap between germline ends came to 7 bases.